These 27 T cell receptor beta chains originate from one sample sequenced in a study of T-cell reconstitution after alpha-beta-depleted transplantation in children. Preparing the TCRbeta library involved the use of unique molecular identifiers. TCRdb itself ran the PCR reads through MiXCR, one entry per CDR3 protein. The sample yields around 230,000 distinct CDR3 sequences, around a sixth seen once. Sequenced here: PBMCs, mostly from graft donor cells, sampled 360 days after TCRalphabeta/CD19-depleted stem cell transplant. These receptors all come from a male patient aged 2 to 9 who had a stem cell transplant for acute lymphoblastic leukemia, so the T cells may come from the graft donor.

In its sample, this clonotype was seen many times. This sequence joins TRBV12-3 or TRBV12-4 and TRBJ2-7, with TRBD2 matching 7 bases. V shed 6 bases and J 2 bases; nucleotides not matched to a gene: 10. This CDR3 has 15 amino acids. In DNA, the CDR3 is TGTGCCAGCAGCCTAGGGAGGGACTTCCCCTACGAGCAGTACTTC. This gives the protein CASSLGRDFPYEQYF.

The chain joins TRBV29-1 to TRBJ2-1; 10 nucleotides line up with TRBD1. Germline-derived CDR1 and CDR2 are SQVTM and ANQGSEA. The CDR3 extends over 15 amino acids. Trimming took 7 bases from V and 9 from J; bases not matched to a gene: 15. The CDR3 spells CSAGDRGLRQFEQFF. Here the CDR3 DNA reads TGCAGCGCTGGGGACAGGGGATTAAGGCAATTTGAGCAGTTCTTC.

This clonotype was found a few times. The genes are TRBV15 and TRBJ2-3; D call uncertain. Germline V gives CDR1 LNHNV, CDR2 YYDKDF (reference sequence). This CDR3 contains 15 residues. Trimming left V 5 bases short and J 2 bases short, with 14 bases between. CDR3 sequence reads: CATSLGADHTDTQYF. CDR3 sequence (DNA): TGTGCCACCAGCCTAGGTGCGGATCACACAGATACGCAGTATTTT.

The V gene is TRBV10-3, the J gene TRBJ2-7; 7 positions match TRBD1. Trimming removed 1 base from V and 5 bases from J; junction bases left unmatched: 8. Germline CDR1 is ENHRY and CDR2 is SYGVKD. The CDR3 covers 15 residues. The CDR3 reads CAISEFEGAKDEQYF. The CDR3 region has the DNA TGTGCCATCAGTGAGTTCGAGGGGGCTAAAGACGAGCAGTACTTC.

Of note for this clonotype: A much larger clone sits a single nucleotide away, making a read error possible. This CDR3 fails to terminate in the conserved phenylalanine or tryptophan, so it likely reflects a read error. The V gene is TRBV20-1, the J gene TRBJ2-7; 7 bases align to TRBD2. CDR1 is DFQATT, CDR2 SNEGSKA, per germline (reference sequence). V dropped 3 bases and J dropped 4; count of bases not matched to a gene: 6. This CDR3 contains 13 residues. CDR3 DNA: TGCAGTGCTAGGAAAGCGGGAATGTACGAGCAGTACCTC. This encodes CSARKAGMYEQYL.

This clonotype has more than one count but fewer than ten. The rearrangement joins TRBV15 to TRBJ1-2; D might be TRBD1 (5 bases). The CDR3 sequence is 15 residues long. Germline values: CDR1 LNHNV, CDR2 YYDKDF (reference sequence). V dropped 2 bases and J dropped 3 bases, with 13 bases sitting between them. CDR3 region: CATSRSEMGHYGYTF. CDR3 DNA: TGTGCCACCAGCAGATCAGAAATGGGGCACTATGGCTACACCTTC.

The chain combines TRBV7-2 with TRBJ2-5, with TRBD1 as a possible D gene (6 bases). Germline CDR1 is SGHTA and CDR2 is FQGNSA. V was clipped by 9 bases and J by 1 base, with 12 bases between them. CDR3 length: 13 amino acids. The CDR3, as DNA: TGTGCCAGTGGGAACAGGGCCCAAGAGACCCAGTACTTC. It is translated as CASGNRAQETQYF. The whole variable domain, filled in from reference TRBV7-2 and TRBJ2-5, reads GAGVSQSPSNKVTEKGKDVELRCDPISGHTALYWYRQSLGQGLEFLIYFQGNSAPDKSGLPSDRFSAERTGGSVSTLTIQRTQQEDSAVYLCASGNRAQETQYFGPGTRLLVL.

This clonotype was found a few times. The V call is TRBV5-1, the J call TRBJ1-2; D uncertain. V gave up 0 bases and J gave up 8 bases, with 11 bases separating them. The CDR3 is 13 residues long. The germline V gene has CDR1 SGHRS and CDR2 YFSETQ. This CDR3 reads CASSLGVGSGYTF. The CDR3 DNA follows: TGCGCCAGCAGCTTGGGTGTAGGGAGCGGCTACACCTTC.

This clonotype was detected only a few times. The chain combines TRBV3-1 with TRBJ2-2; TRBD2 might be the D (6 bases). The CDR3 is made up of 18 amino acids. Germline-derived CDR1 and CDR2 are LGHDT and YNNKEL (reference sequence). V shed 0 bases and J shed 2 bases, with 16 bases lying between them. The CDR3 sequence is CASSQDWSYGGNTGELFF. The CDR3 DNA follows: TGTGCCAGCAGCCAAGATTGGTCCTACGGGGGTAACACCGGGGAGCTGTTTTTT.

This clonotype was seen only a few times. V and J are TRBV29-1 and TRBJ2-1; TRBD1 matches 8 bases. The CDR3 contains 13 residues. Germline loops: CDR1 SQVTM, CDR2 ANQGSEA. Losses at the gene ends were 7 bases for V and 2 bases for J; bases not matched to a gene: 4. The CDR3 DNA reads TGCAGCGCTCGGGACAGGACCTACAATGAGCAGTTCTTC. Amino acid sequence: CSARDRTYNEQFF.

The rearrangement links TRBV19 to TRBJ2-1; the D gene is possibly TRBD2 (6 bases). The germline V and J ends were trimmed by 3 bases and 9 bases, with 15 bases remaining between them. Per the germline V gene, CDR1 is LNHDA and CDR2 is SQIVND (reference sequence). This CDR3 spans 14 amino acids. The CDR3 reads CASSIPGGGVEQFF. CDR3 DNA: TGTGCCAGTAGTATTCCAGGCGGCGGGGTTGAGCAGTTCTTC.

This clonotype was seen ten or more times. V and J are TRBV18 and TRBJ1-1; 9 bases match TRBD1. The CDR3 totals 15 residues. With 2 bases clipped from V and 1 base from J, the junction kept 2 bases outside the gene matches. Germline values: CDR1 KGHSH, CDR2 LQKENI. The CDR3 DNA follows: TGTGCCAGCTCACCAGGACAGGGGAGGAACACTGAAGCTTTCTTT. Protein: CASSPGQGRNTEAFF. Together with reference TRBV18 and TRBJ1-1, the CDR3 gives the full variable domain: NAGVMQNPRHLVRRRGQEARLRCSPMKGHSHVYWYRQLPEEGLKFMVYLQKENIIDESGMPKERFSAEFPKEGPSILRIQQVVRGDSAAYFCASSPGQGRNTEAFFGQGTRLTVV.

This clonotype turned up a few times. The chain is built from TRBV20-1 and TRBJ2-4; 8 bases match TRBD1. CDR3 size: 12 residues. The germline V gene encodes CDR1 DFQATT and CDR2 SNEGSKA (reference sequence). V shed 5 bases, J shed 6 bases, and the junction held 3 bases outside the gene matches. CDR3 region: CSAQDRANIQYF. The CDR3, as DNA: TGCAGTGCTCAGGACAGGGCAAACATTCAGTACTTC.

Only a few counts were recorded for this clonotype. The J gene is TRBJ2-7, the V gene TRBV4-3; 8 nucleotides align to TRBD1. There are 14 residues in the CDR3. In germline, CDR1 is LGHNA, CDR2 YSLEER. Losses at the gene ends were 0 bases for V and 5 bases for J; bases not matched to a gene: 3. Here the CDR3 reads CASSQDTGGNEQYF. The CDR3 DNA is TGCGCCAGCAGCCAAGATACAGGGGGGAACGAGCAGTACTTC.

The chain combines TRBV11-2 with TRBJ1-4; D might be TRBD1 (6 bases). Germline CDR1 reads SGHAT; CDR2 reads FQNNGV. V lost 5 bases, J lost 4 bases, and 17 bases lay in between. CDR3 length: 16 amino acids. The CDR3 DNA is TGTGCCAGCAGCCCCCTACAGGGCCCCCTTAATGAAAAACTGTTTTTT. Amino acids: CASSPLQGPLNEKLFF.

There are a few counts of this clonotype. The chain carries TRBV7-9 and TRBJ2-1; 9 positions match TRBD2. The length of the CDR3 is 17 residues. Per the germline V gene, CDR1 is SEHNR and CDR2 is FQNEAQ (reference sequence). J gave up 3 bases and V 5 bases, and 11 bases lay outside the gene matches. The CDR3: CASSHPDSGSLYNEQFF. The CDR3 DNA reads TGTGCCAGCAGCCACCCGGATAGCGGGAGTCTCTACAATGAGCAGTTCTTC.

This clonotype was counted many times. This chain links TRBV6-2 or TRBV6-3 with TRBJ2-7; 11 bases are shared with TRBD2. V dropped 4 bases and J dropped 9; count of bases not matched to a gene: 17. This CDR3 comprises 17 residues. Germline CDR1 and CDR2: MNHEY and SVGEGT. The CDR3 nucleotides are TGTGCCAGCAGTTCCAGAGAACTAGCGGGGGAGAGACGGGGGCAGTACTTC. Encoded protein: CASSSRELAGERRGQYF.

The table lists this clonotype with a few counts. The rearrangement links TRBV29-1 to TRBJ2-7; TRBD1 matches at 10 bases. Looked up from germline, CDR1 is SQVTM and CDR2 is ANQGSEA. The CDR3 covers 14 residues. V was pared by 7 bases and J by 2 bases, with 8 bases of the junction left unmatched. The CDR3 loop is CSALTGGLTYEQYF. The CDR3 bases are TGCAGCGCCCTGACAGGGGGCCTGACCTACGAGCAGTACTTC.

This clonotype has a handful of counts. The rearrangement links TRBV30 to TRBJ2-1, with 8 bases aligning to TRBD2. In germline, CDR1 is GTSNPN, CDR2 SVGIG (reference sequence). The CDR3 runs to 14 residues. V was clipped by 3 bases and J by 9 bases; unmatched bases: 10. Here the CDR3 reads CAWSGGAFGSEQFF. The CDR3 nucleotides are TGTGCCTGGAGCGGGGGGGCCTTCGGGAGTGAGCAGTTCTTC.

This clonotype was seen many times. CDR3 nucleotides: TGCGCCAGCAGCCAAGACCCCCGGACACTTTCGAACACCGGGGAGCTGTTTTTT. As protein: CASSQDPRTLSNTGELFF. This chain links TRBV4-3 with TRBJ2-2, with D perhaps matching TRBD1 (5 bases). The CDR3 sequence is 18 residues long. Germline CDR1 and CDR2: LGHNA and YSLEER. V gave up 0 bases and J gave up 0 bases, with 14 bases separating them.

The chain employs TRBV5-1 and TRBJ1-5; no reliable D call. The CDR3 spans 13 residues. Germline loops: CDR1 SGHRS, CDR2 YFSETQ. Trimming took 5 bases from V and 3 from J, leaving 9 bases between them. Here the CDR3 DNA reads TGCGCCAGCAGGGAGGAACTCAATCAGCCCCAGCATTTT. Residues: CASREELNQPQHF. The variable domain in full, with the rest retrieved from reference TRBV5-1 and TRBJ1-5, is KAGVTQTPRYLIKTRGQQVTLSCSPISGHRSVSWYQQTPGQGLQFLFEYFSETQRNKGNFPGRFSGRQFSNSRSEMNVSTLELGDSALYLCASREELNQPQHFGDGTRLSIL.

This clonotype was found many times. The gene calls are TRBV7-2 and TRBJ2-3, with a weak D call TRBD2 (6 bases). From germline, CDR1 is SGHTA and CDR2 FQGNSA. The CDR3 loop spans 14 amino acids. V shed 3 bases and J shed 4 bases, with 11 bases lying between them. CDR3 region: CASSFGGVPDTQYF. The CDR3 nucleotides read TGTGCCAGCAGCTTCGGGGGTGTCCCAGATACGCAGTATTTT. The full variable domain, completed using reference TRBV7-2 and TRBJ2-3, is GAGVSQSPSNKVTEKGKDVELRCDPISGHTALYWYRQSLGQGLEFLIYFQGNSAPDKSGLPSDRFSAERTGGSVSTLTIQRTQQEDSAVYLCASSFGGVPDTQYFGPGTRLTVL.

The genes are TRBV7-2 and TRBJ2-5; 8 bases align to TRBD1. This CDR3 has 13 residues. V dropped 7 bases and J dropped 7; count of bases not matched to a gene: 8. Germline assignment: CDR1 SGHTA and CDR2 FQGNSA. The DNA of the CDR3 is TGTGCCAGCACCAGGGGGCGGTCCGGGACCCAGTACTTC. This gives the protein CASTRGRSGTQYF.

This rearrangement joins TRBV5-1 to TRBJ1-1; 9 nucleotides match TRBD1. Germline loops: CDR1 SGHRS, CDR2 YFSETQ. The junction had 2 bases not matched to a gene; V was cut back by 4 bases and J by 1 base. The CDR3 spans 14 residues. The CDR3 spells CASSDRGRNTEAFF. The CDR3 DNA is TGCGCCAGCAGCGACAGGGGGAGGAACACTGAAGCTTTCTTT. Full variable domain (rest looked up from reference TRBV5-1 and TRBJ1-1): KAGVTQTPRYLIKTRGQQVTLSCSPISGHRSVSWYQQTPGQGLQFLFEYFSETQRNKGNFPGRFSGRQFSNSRSEMNVSTLELGDSALYLCASSDRGRNTEAFFGQGTRLTVV.

V is TRBV7-9 and J is TRBJ2-6; no clear D gene. V lost 4 bases and J 0 bases, leaving 7 bases between the germline ends. From germline, CDR1 is SEHNR and CDR2 FQNEAQ (reference sequence). CDR3 length equals 15 residues. The CDR3 loop reads CASSYHSSGANVLTF. CDR3 DNA: TGTGCCAGCAGCTATCACAGCTCTGGGGCCAACGTCCTGACTTTC.

This clonotype has only a few counts. J is TRBJ1-2 and V is TRBV12-3 or TRBV12-4; a weak D match, TRBD1 (5 bases). Trimming removed 5 bases from V and 6 bases from J, with 16 bases in between. The CDR3 is made up of 14 amino acids. Here the CDR3 reads CASSPWRGEDGYTF. The CDR3 DNA is TGTGCCAGCAGTCCCTGGAGAGGGGAGGATGGCTACACCTTC.

This clonotype was seen a few times. The chain recombines TRBV4-3 with TRBJ2-2; 12 bases line up with TRBD2. CDR3 length: 17 amino acids. The germline V gene has CDR1 LGHNA and CDR2 YSLEER. The ends lost 4 bases at V and 7 bases at J; junction bases unmatched: 10. The CDR3 sequence is CASSRYGLAGGNGELFF. The CDR3 nucleotides are TGCGCCAGCAGCCGCTACGGGCTAGCGGGGGGGAACGGGGAGCTGTTTTTT.